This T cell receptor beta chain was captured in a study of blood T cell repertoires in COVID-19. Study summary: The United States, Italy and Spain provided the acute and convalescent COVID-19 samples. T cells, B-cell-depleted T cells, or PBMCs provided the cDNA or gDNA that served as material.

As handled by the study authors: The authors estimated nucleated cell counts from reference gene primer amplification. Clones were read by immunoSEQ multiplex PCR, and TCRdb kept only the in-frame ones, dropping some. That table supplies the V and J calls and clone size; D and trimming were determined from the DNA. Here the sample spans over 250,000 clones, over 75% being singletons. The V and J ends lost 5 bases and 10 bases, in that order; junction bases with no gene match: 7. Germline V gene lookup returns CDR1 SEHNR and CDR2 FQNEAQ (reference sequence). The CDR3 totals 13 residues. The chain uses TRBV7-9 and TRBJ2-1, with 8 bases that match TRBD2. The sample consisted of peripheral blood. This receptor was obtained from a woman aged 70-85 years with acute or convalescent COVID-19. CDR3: CASSPAGEGEQFF. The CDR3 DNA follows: TGTGCCAGCAGCCCAGCGGGGGAAGGCGAGCAGTTCTTC.